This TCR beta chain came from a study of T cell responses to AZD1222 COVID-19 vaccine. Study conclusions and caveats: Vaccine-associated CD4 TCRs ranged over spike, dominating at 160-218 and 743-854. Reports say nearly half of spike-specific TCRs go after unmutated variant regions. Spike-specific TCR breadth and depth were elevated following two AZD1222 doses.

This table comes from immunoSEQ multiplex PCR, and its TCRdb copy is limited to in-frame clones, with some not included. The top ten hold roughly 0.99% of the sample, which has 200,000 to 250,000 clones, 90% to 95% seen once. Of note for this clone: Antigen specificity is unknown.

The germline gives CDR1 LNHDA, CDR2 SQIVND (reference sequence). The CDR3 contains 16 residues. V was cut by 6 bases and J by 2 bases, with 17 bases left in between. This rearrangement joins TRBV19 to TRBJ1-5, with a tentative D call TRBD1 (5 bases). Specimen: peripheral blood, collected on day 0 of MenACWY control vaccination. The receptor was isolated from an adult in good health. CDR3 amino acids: CASSRQGRVRNQPQHF. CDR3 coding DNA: TGTGCCAGTAGCCGCCAGGGTAGGGTGCGCAATCAGCCCCAGCATTTT.